The source of this T cell receptor (beta chain) is a study of CD4 T cell repertoires in COVID-19. Study-wide background: After roughly 10 days of IL-2 expansion, CFSE-low cells were relabeled and restimulated with other coronavirus spikes. Study-level results: Between roughly 6.5 and 27% of SARS-CoV-2 clonotypes also appeared in SARS-CoV and/or HKU1 spike cultures. Sharing of several most expanded SARS-CoV-2-reactive clonotypes across memory subsets suggested intraclonal diversification.

The V and J ends lost 6 bases and 6 bases, in that order; junction bases with no gene match: 12. This CDR3 has 15 residues. CDR1 MDHEN and CDR2 SYDVKM come from the germline V gene. Method: immunoSEQ multiplex PCR; TCRdb's copy keeps in-frame clones and lacks some. The table shows more than 20,000 clones, with about 93% occurring only once. These memory T cells were uncultured and sequenced directly after ex vivo isolation. This clone has a single count. Its target is not known. This chain links TRBV28 with TRBJ2-7, with TRBD1 matching 9 bases. The source is a human donor who had COVID-19. Here the sequenced sample was circulating follicular helper CD4+ T cells (cTfh) from blood, taken before the COVID-19 pandemic. The CDR3 sequence is CASRTRGQGLIEQYF. CDR3 coding DNA: TGTGCCAGCAGGACTAGGGGACAGGGTCTAATCGAGCAGTACTTC.